Described below is a single TCR beta chain sequence and its context. The sample holds many counts of this clonotype. Its binding antigen is unknown. No base qualities exist here, and no much larger clone lies one base off it. The data belong to a study of T cells in Graves' hyperthyroidism and ophthalmopathy (dated by TCRdb to about 2019). With regard to the full study: To identify distinguishing TCR V-J signatures, a discovery cohort of around 100 patients was used, comprising 43 with Graves' ophthalmopathy and 57 with stable Graves' hyperthyroidism. An independent validation cohort of around 19 hyperthyroidism patients and about 16 patients who later progressed to ophthalmopathy tested prospective prediction of ophthalmopathy. For training and testing, the 100 or so patients in the discovery cohort were randomly divided in a 7:3 ratio. The study also compared thyroid tissue and blood T-cell repertoires from a handful of Graves' hyperthyroidism patients. After blood sampling, hyperthyroidism patients were treated with methimazole at a starting dose of 30 mg daily, and ophthalmopathy patients were treated with high-dose intravenous methylprednisolone. According to the paper, TCR Vbeta CDR3 sequencing was carried out on more than 120 peripheral blood samples, which came from under 50 ophthalmopathy, 75 to 80 hyperthyroidism and approximately 17 progressor patients. Study-wide conclusions, independent of this receptor: No statistical method was used to fix the sample size in advance, and group allocation was not hidden from the investigators. In validation, progression to ophthalmopathy was predicted by the model with around 71% sensitivity and around 76% specificity, a median of approximately 6.5 months before onset. Most expanded thyroid clonotypes (frequency above 0.001) were also detected in blood, suggesting blood repertoires may reflect thyroid immune responses. Ophthalmopathy was separated from stable hyperthyroidism by a 13 V-J signature model, with around 88% sensitivity and 81% to 82% specificity obtained in cross-validation and 80%/75% obtained in testing.

The CDR3 has 13 amino acids, counting the end cysteine and phenylalanine. The read is trimmed to its CDR3 DNA, 39 bases read in frame from base 1. V and J are truncated by 4 bases and 11 bases respectively, leaving an intervening sequence of 17 bases. Sequences SGHTA (CDR1) and FQGNSA (CDR2) are obtained from the germline V gene. The TCR beta CDR3 regions were amplified from RNA transcripts. The first round of RT-PCR for the TCR CDR3 was performed with the HTBI primer set and the Qiagen OneStep RT-PCR kit. The libraries were constructed in a second round of multiplex PCR and then size-selected and purified. The libraries were sequenced on an Illumina HiSeq2000 using paired-end 100 bp reads. The paper's data handling went like this. SOAPnuke was used to process the raw data, throwing out any read that contained adapters or uncalled bases, had a mean Phred below 15, or lacked an exact constant-primer or identifier match. COPE v1.2.5 was used to merge the high-quality paired reads, and each unique nucleotide sequence was defined as a clonotype. Clonotypes were aligned to IMGT TRBV, TRBD and TRBJ reference segments using MiTCR v1.1. Only V-J combinations with frequency above 0.0001, covering about 99% of repertoires, were analysed. A TCS score was defined as the ratio between F50 (clonal expansion) and ExV (chaos), using BLOSUM62-based TCRdist between CDR3 peptides within each V-J. Welch's t-statistics and random forest reduced approximately 520 V-J features to 10 to 15, which were used in a naive Bayes classifier (R e1071). The similarity between thyroid and blood repertoires was quantified using the Morisita-Horn index. TCRdb reprocessing: public reads trimmed at Q25 with fastp, clones called with MiXCR, in-frame beta chains kept. A single entry per CDR3 protein holds the most common genes and DNA from its merged rows. The V and J calls, along with clone size, are taken from TCRdb and not from the paper's own processing. The sample profile shows approximately 700,000 distinct CDR3 sequences; about 45% of them were found once. The ten largest account for less than 9.5% of the sample.

Exclusion was applied to patients with uncontrolled infections, other autoimmune diseases, pregnancy or lactation. Diagnoses were established on the basis of clinical symptoms, serum thyroxine and TRAb, thyroid ultrasound, and orbital computed tomography. Total RNA was extracted using Trizol reagent, and RNA quality was assessed on an Agilent 2100 Bioanalyzer. The sequence was collected from an adult man with Graves' disease, either hyperthyroidism or ophthalmopathy (not recorded which). Material for sequencing was peripheral blood or thyroid tissue (not recorded which). In this chain, TRBV7-2 is recombined with TRBJ1-1, with TRBD1 as a weak D call on 5 bases. The CDR3 is CASSSPGLGRAFF. The DNA is TGTGCCAGCAGCTCTCCGGGTCTGGGGCGGGCTTTCTTT.